This T cell receptor beta chain was observed in a study of cytomegalovirus exposure and HLA in healthy donors. Study-wide points: An analysis done earlier found most TCR beta V segments productive about 87% or about 30% of the time.

In the case of this clone: Antigen specificity is unknown.

With 60 Vbeta and 13 Jbeta primers, the PCR was carried out. Generated by immunoSEQ multiplex PCR, the TCRdb table keeps only in-frame clones and is missing some. The sample contains approximately 90,000 clones, around 77% of which appear only once. Trimming took 7 bases from V and 5 from J, leaving 14 bases between them. The CDR3 is 13 amino acids. The V gene's germline CDR1 is SNHLY and CDR2 FYNNEI. Sample: PBMCs. This TCR was sampled from a man aged 40-50 years in good health and CMV-seronegative. V and J are TRBV2 and TRBJ2-5; weak D call: TRBD2 (5 bases). CDR3 residues: CASTRSPGETQYF. CDR3 DNA sequence: TGTGCCAGCACTCGAAGCCCGGGGGAGACCCAGTACTTC.